This T cell receptor (beta chain) was captured in a study of cytotoxic CD8 clonotypes in ibrutinib-treated CLL. Background on the study: Patient counts were 11 relapsed/refractory, more than 14 treatment-naive and about 17 IGHV unmutated. Study-wide points: Clonality went up at the time of ibrutinib response, stayed stable in sustained remission, and later dropped back toward its baseline level at progression.

Germline V CDR1 and CDR2: LGHNA, YSLEER. The CDR3 extends over 13 amino acids. The germline V and J ends were trimmed by 5 bases and 5 bases, with 11 bases remaining between them. Clones were read by immunoSEQ multiplex PCR, and TCRdb kept only the in-frame ones, dropping some. The sample lists about 200,000 clones, 70% seen once, with approximately 6.3% in the top ten. This clone came up a few times. Antigen unknown. The gene calls are TRBV4-3 and TRBJ2-3; D is perhaps TRBD2 (6 bases). Source: PBMCs, taken after 12 months of ibrutinib treatment. This TCR was recovered from a human donor with chronic lymphocytic leukemia. The CDR3 spells CASSARLVDTQYF. Written as DNA, the CDR3 is TGCGCCAGCAGCGCCCGACTAGTAGATACGCAGTATTTT.